These 20 T cell receptor beta chains were all obtained from the same sample, sequenced in a study of T cells in Graves' hyperthyroidism and ophthalmopathy (dated 2019 in TCRdb). The library was made by multiplex PCR. Sequencing was carried out with an Illumina HiSeq 2000. The TCR beta CDR3 regions were amplified from RNA transcripts. A first-round RT-PCR of the TCR CDR3 used the HTBI primer set with the Qiagen OneStep RT-PCR kit. TCRdb took the public reads, trimmed them with fastp at Q25, ran MiXCR for clone calling and kept in-frame beta chains. Each record represents a unique CDR3 protein, reported with the most common genes and DNA among its rows. The sample yields 500,000 to 650,000 distinct CDR3 sequences; just under 20% were counted once. The top ten hold over 45% of the sample. Sequencing input: blood. Every receptor here comes from a man in his forties or fifties with Graves' ophthalmopathy.

This clonotype was recorded many times. The V and J genes are TRBV30 and TRBJ1-5; the D gene is possibly TRBD1 (5 bases). The V end was cut by 2 bases, the J end by 1 base, with 6 bases between. Per the germline V gene, CDR1 is GTSNPN and CDR2 is SVGIG (reference sequence). The CDR3 spans 13 residues. The CDR3 loop reads CAWSSGSNQPQHF. CDR3 sequence (DNA): TGTGCCTGGAGTTCAGGGAGCAATCAGCCCCAGCATTTT. The full variable domain, with the rest looked up from reference TRBV30 and TRBJ1-5, is SQTIHQWPATLVQPVGSPLSLECTVEGTSNPNLYWYRQAAGRGLQLLFYSVGIGQISSEVPQNLSASRPQDRQFILSSKKLLLSDSGFYLCAWSSGSNQPQHFGDGTRLSIL.

This clonotype has a count of ten or more. V is TRBV7-2 and J is TRBJ2-7; TRBD2 is a possible D gene (5 bases). The V end lost 5 bases, the J end lost 6 bases, and 20 bases lay between the germline ends. This CDR3 has 15 residues. Germline V gives CDR1 SGHTA, CDR2 FQGNSA. CDR3 bases: TGTGCCAGCAGCGCCGGGATTTGGAGGATTCCCGAGCAGTACTTC. Translating it yields CASSAGIWRIPEQYF.

The rearrangement joins TRBV4-1 to TRBJ2-5; D is unclear. Germline lookup yields CDR1 MGHRA and CDR2 YSYEKL. CDR3 length: 17 residues. Trimming removed 0 bases at V and 1 base at J, with 15 bases between. The CDR3 DNA follows: TGCGCCAGCAGCCAAGATGTGGTCCCCACCCCCCAAGAGACCCAGTACTTC. Translation gives CASSQDVVPTPQETQYF.

This clonotype was observed a handful of times. This sequence joins TRBV12-3 or TRBV12-4 and TRBJ1-1, with D hard to call. This CDR3 is built from 11 residues. V lost 5 bases, J lost 9 bases, and 10 bases lay in between. The CDR3 sequence: CASSELSKAFF. Here the CDR3 DNA reads TGTGCCAGCAGTGAATTATCGAAAGCTTTCTTT.

This clonotype was recorded once. The chain has TRBV5-1 and TRBJ2-5; the match to TRBD1 covers 9 bases. The CDR3 contains 13 residues. Germline V CDR1 and CDR2: SGHRS, YFSETQ. Germline trimming cut 5 bases from V and 2 bases from J; bases unmatched to any gene: 1. DNA of the CDR3: TGCGCCAGCAGACAGGGGGCTCAAGAGACCCAGTACTTC. It encodes CASRQGAQETQYF.

This clonotype was recorded a few times. The J gene is TRBJ1-5, the V gene TRBV19; a weak D match, TRBD1 (5 bases). V was pared by 6 bases and J by 0 bases, with 12 bases between. The CDR3 is made up of 15 amino acids. The germline V gene has CDR1 LNHDA and CDR2 SQIVND (reference sequence). CDR3 nucleotides: TGTGCCAGTAGGGTCTCCGGGGCTAGCAATCAGCCCCAGCATTTT. Protein product: CASRVSGASNQPQHF.

Ten or more counts support this clonotype. This sequence joins TRBV5-4 and TRBJ2-7; 8 positions match TRBD2. The CDR3 consists of 16 residues. From germline, CDR1 is SGHNT and CDR2 YYREEE (reference sequence). V was pared by 4 bases and J by 5 bases, with 14 bases of the junction left unmatched. The DNA for the CDR3 is TGTGCCAGCAGCCTCGGGAGGGCGGTCTCTAAGCACGAGCAGTACTTC. It is translated as CASSLGRAVSKHEQYF.

In its sample, this clonotype was seen many times. The V gene is TRBV7-2, the J gene TRBJ1-5; D unclear. CDR1 is SGHTA and CDR2 is FQGNSA in the germline V gene. The CDR3 contains 16 residues. V lost 0 bases, J lost 0 bases, and 9 bases lay in between. CDR3 DNA: TGTGCCAGCAGCTTAGCTGACACCTATAGCAATCAGCCCCAGCATTTT. Translated, it gives CASSLADTYSNQPQHF.

This clonotype has a count of ten or more. The chain links TRBV5-1 to TRBJ2-3; the D gene is possibly TRBD2 (5 bases). Germline V gives CDR1 SGHRS, CDR2 YFSETQ. Trimming cost V 4 bases and J 0 bases, with 12 bases left between them. CDR3 length: 15 residues. CDR3 sequence: CASSGTRPSTDTQYF. The CDR3 DNA reads TGCGCCAGCAGCGGCACTAGACCTAGCACAGATACGCAGTATTTT.

This clonotype was counted only a few times. The genes are TRBV4-3 and TRBJ2-3; D is possibly TRBD2 (5 bases). V lost 0 bases to trimming and J lost 0 bases, with 10 bases between them. CDR1 LGHNA and CDR2 YSLEER come from the germline V gene. This CDR3 has 16 residues. CDR3 sequence reads: CASSQDFRGSTDTQYF. In DNA form, the CDR3 reads TGCGCCAGCAGCCAAGATTTTCGGGGTAGCACAGATACGCAGTATTTT.

At least ten counts were recorded for this clonotype. The chain recombines TRBV28 with TRBJ2-1, with no clear D. CDR1 and CDR2 from the germline V gene are MDHEN and SYDVKM. V lost 0 bases to trimming and J lost 0 bases, with 6 bases between them. The CDR3 has 15 residues. The CDR3 DNA follows: TGTGCCAGCAGTTTATGGCGGAGCTCCTACAATGAGCAGTTCTTC. This translates into CASSLWRSSYNEQFF. Variable domain in full (rest from reference TRBV28 and TRBJ2-1): DVKVTQSSRYLVKRTGEKVFLECVQDMDHENMFWYRQDPGLGLRLIYFSYDVKMKEKGDIPEGYSVSREKKERFSLILESASTNQTSMYLCASSLWRSSYNEQFFGPGTRLTVL.

This clonotype was observed at least ten times. V gene TRBV20-1 combines with J gene TRBJ1-1, with D unclear. Per the germline V gene, CDR1 is DFQATT and CDR2 is SNEGSKA (reference sequence). This CDR3 is 13 amino acids long. V was cut by 5 bases and J by 1 base, with 11 bases left in between. The CDR3 region is CSARVDQNTEAFF. CDR3 bases: TGCAGTGCTCGAGTAGATCAGAACACTGAAGCTTTCTTT.

This clonotype was seen only a few times. The chain recombines TRBV3-1 with TRBJ2-3; no reliable D call. CDR1 LGHDT and CDR2 YNNKEL come from the germline V gene (reference sequence). Between the trimmed V and J ends, which lost 0 bases and 2 bases, there was a span of 12 bases. CDR3 length: 16 residues. CDR3 sequence reads: CASSQEIAVNTDTQYF. The CDR3 DNA is TGTGCCAGCAGCCAAGAGATCGCGGTTAACACAGATACGCAGTATTTT.

This clonotype has a handful of counts. V gene TRBV29-1 combines with J gene TRBJ2-1; D ambiguous. The CDR3 has 11 residues. The V and J ends lost 4 bases and 9 bases respectively, with 10 bases between them. Germline CDR1 SQVTM, CDR2 ANQGSEA. CDR3 region: CSVAGWGEQFF. The CDR3 DNA reads TGCAGCGTTGCTGGCTGGGGTGAGCAGTTCTTC.

The chain links TRBV5-4 to TRBJ2-7; 8 nucleotides match TRBD1. Germline V gene sequence: CDR1 SGHNT, CDR2 YYREEE (reference sequence). This CDR3 has 15 residues. Germline trimming cut 3 bases from V and 0 bases from J; bases unmatched to any gene: 5. CDR3 sequence reads: CASSSPGQVSYEQYF. In DNA, the CDR3 is TGTGCCAGCAGCTCGCCGGGACAGGTCTCCTACGAGCAGTACTTC.

The sample holds many counts of this clonotype. The rearrangement joins TRBV6-1 to TRBJ1-1, with a weak D call TRBD1 (6 bases). The germline V gene encodes CDR1 MNHNS and CDR2 SASEGT. The CDR3 is 12 residues long. The V end lost 10 bases, the J end lost 3 bases, and 12 bases lay between the germline ends. The CDR3 DNA reads TGTGCCACCAAAAGACAGGACACTGAAGCTTTCTTT. Amino acid sequence: CATKRQDTEAFF.

This clonotype was seen more than once but under ten times. Germline is not matched at one junction end, which may reflect a read error. V usage is TRBV27 and J usage is TRBJ2-7; D gene uncertain. The CDR3 runs 14 residues. Germline loops: CDR1 MNHEY, CDR2 SMNVEV (reference sequence). The CDR3 DNA reads TGTGCCAGCAGTTTAACTGCTCTCTCCCACGAGCAGTACTTC. Translating it yields CASSLTALSHEQYF.

The V gene is TRBV7-2, the J gene TRBJ1-4, with 7 bases matching TRBD1. Looked up from germline, CDR1 is SGHTA and CDR2 is FQGNSA. Trimming took 4 bases from V and 4 from J; bases not matched to a gene: 9. This CDR3 is 16 amino acids long. The CDR3 protein is CASSSDREHGNEKLFF. In DNA, the CDR3 is TGTGCCAGCAGCTCTGACAGGGAGCATGGTAATGAAAAACTGTTTTTT.

The chain links TRBV20-1 to TRBJ1-1; 10 bases align to TRBD1. V gave up 5 bases and J gave up 0 bases; unmatched junction bases: 12. There are 17 residues in the CDR3. The germline CDR1 and CDR2 sequences are DFQATT and SNEGSKA (reference sequence). CDR3 DNA: TGCAGTGCTGAGACCCTCGGACAGGGGGGAATGAACACTGAAGCTTTCTTT. Translating gives CSAETLGQGGMNTEAFF.

This clonotype was found many times. The genes are TRBV20-1 and TRBJ1-5; 11 bases match TRBD1. Germline V gene sequence: CDR1 DFQATT, CDR2 SNEGSKA (reference sequence). V dropped 1 base and J dropped 1; count of bases not matched to a gene: 3. This CDR3 has 16 amino acids. As DNA, the CDR3 is TGCAGTGCTAGAGGGACAGGGGGCATGAGCAATCAGCCCCAGCATTTT. Amino acid sequence: CSARGTGGMSNQPQHF.